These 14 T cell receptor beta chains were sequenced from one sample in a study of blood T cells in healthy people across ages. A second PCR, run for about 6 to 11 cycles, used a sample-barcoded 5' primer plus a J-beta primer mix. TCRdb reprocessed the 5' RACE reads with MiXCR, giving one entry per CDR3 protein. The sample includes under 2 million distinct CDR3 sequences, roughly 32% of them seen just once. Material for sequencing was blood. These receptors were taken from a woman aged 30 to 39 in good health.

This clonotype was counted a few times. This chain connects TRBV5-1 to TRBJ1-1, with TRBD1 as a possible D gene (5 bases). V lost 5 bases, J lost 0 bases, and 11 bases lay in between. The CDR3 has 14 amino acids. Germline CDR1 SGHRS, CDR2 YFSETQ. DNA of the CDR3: TGCGCCAGCAGAGCCGGGGGTATGAACACTGAAGCTTTCTTT. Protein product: CASRAGGMNTEAFF.

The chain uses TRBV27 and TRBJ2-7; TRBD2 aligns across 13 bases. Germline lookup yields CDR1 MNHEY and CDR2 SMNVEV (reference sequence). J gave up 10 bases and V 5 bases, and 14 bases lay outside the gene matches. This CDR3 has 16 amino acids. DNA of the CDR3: TGTGCCAGCAGTCCACCGGGACTAGCGGGACCCCAACAACAGTACTTC. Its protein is CASSPPGLAGPQQQYF.

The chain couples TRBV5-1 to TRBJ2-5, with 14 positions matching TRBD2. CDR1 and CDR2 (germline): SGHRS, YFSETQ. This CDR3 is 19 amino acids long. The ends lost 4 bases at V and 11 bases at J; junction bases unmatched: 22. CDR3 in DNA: TGCGCCAGCAGCACTCGGACTAGCGGGGGGCACGTAATCCCCTACAAGCAGTACTTC. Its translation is CASSTRTSGGHVIPYKQYF.

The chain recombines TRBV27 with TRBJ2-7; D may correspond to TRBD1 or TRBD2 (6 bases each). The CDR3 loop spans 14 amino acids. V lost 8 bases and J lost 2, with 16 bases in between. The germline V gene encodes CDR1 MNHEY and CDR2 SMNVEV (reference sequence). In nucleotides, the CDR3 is TGTGCCAGCCGCCATCCGGGGGCCACCTACGAGCAGTACTTC. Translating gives CASRHPGATYEQYF.

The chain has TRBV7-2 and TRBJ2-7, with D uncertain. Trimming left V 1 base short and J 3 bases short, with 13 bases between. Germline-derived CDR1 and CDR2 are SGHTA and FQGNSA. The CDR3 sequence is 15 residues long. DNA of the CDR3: TGTGCCAGCAGCTTAGAAGGAGTGGGAAGCTACGAGCAGTACTTC. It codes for CASSLEGVGSYEQYF.

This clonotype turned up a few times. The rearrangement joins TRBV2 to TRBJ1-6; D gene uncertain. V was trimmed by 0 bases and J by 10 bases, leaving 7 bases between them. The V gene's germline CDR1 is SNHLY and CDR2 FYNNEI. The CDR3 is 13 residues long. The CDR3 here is CASSEAEESPLHF. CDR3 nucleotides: TGTGCCAGCAGTGAAGCAGAGGAGTCACCCCTCCACTTT.

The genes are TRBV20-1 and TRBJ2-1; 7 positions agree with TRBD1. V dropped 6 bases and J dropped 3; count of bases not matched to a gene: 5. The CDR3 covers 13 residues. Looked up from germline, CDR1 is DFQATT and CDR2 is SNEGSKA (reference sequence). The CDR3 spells CSAVTGIYNEQFF. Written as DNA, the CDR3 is TGCAGTGCCGTGACAGGGATCTACAATGAGCAGTTCTTC.

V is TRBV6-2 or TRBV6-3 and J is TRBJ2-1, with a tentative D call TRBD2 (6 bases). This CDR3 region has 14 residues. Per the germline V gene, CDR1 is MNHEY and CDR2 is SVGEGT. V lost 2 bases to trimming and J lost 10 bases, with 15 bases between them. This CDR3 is CASSYPGGFAEQFF. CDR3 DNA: TGTGCCAGCAGTTACCCCGGGGGTTTTGCGGAGCAGTTCTTC.

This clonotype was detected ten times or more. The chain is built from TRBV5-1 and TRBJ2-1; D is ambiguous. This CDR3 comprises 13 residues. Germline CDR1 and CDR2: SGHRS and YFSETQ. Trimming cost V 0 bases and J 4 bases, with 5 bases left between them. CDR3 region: CASSLDGYNEQFF. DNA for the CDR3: TGCGCCAGCAGCTTGGACGGATACAATGAGCAGTTCTTC.

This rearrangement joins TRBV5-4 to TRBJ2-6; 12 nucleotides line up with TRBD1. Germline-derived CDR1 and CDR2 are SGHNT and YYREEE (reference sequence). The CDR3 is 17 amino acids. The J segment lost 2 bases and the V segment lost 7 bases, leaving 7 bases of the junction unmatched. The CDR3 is CASGSGTGGAGANVLTF. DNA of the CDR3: TGTGCCAGCGGCTCTGGGACAGGGGGCGCTGGGGCCAACGTCCTGACTTTC.

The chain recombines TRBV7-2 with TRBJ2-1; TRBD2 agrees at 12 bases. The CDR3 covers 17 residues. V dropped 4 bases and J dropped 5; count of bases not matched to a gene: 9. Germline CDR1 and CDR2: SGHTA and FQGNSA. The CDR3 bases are TGTGCCAGCAGCTCACCCGGGACTAGCGGGCGGGACAATGAGCAGTTCTTC. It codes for CASSSPGTSGRDNEQFF.

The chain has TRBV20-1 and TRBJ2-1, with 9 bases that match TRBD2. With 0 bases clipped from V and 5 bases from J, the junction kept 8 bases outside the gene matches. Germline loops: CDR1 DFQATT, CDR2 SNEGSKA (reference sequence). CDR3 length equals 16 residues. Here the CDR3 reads CSARERRERGDNEQFF. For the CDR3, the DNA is TGCAGTGCTAGAGAGAGGAGGGAGCGGGGGGACAATGAGCAGTTCTTC.

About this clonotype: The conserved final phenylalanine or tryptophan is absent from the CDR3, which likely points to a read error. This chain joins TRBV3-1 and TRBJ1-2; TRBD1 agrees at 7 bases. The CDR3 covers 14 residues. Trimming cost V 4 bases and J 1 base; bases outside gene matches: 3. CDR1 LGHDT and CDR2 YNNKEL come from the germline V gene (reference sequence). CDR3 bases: TGTGCCAGCAGCCCAGGGGGGCTTAACTATGGCTACACCCTC. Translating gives CASSPGGLNYGYTL.

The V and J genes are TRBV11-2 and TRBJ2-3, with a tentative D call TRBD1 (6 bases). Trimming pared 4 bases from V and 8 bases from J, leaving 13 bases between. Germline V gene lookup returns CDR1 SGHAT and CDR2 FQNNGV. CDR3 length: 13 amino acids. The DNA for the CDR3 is TGTGCCAGCAGCTCACGGGACAAGGGTACGCAGTATTTT. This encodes CASSSRDKGTQYF. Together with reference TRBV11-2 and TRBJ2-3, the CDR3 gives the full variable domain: EAGVAQSPRYKIIEKRQSVAFWCNPISGHATLYWYQQILGQGPKLLIQFQNNGVVDDSQLPKDRFSAERLKGVDSTLKIQPAKLEDSAVYLCASSSRDKGTQYFGPGTRLTVL.